The T cell receptor beta chain under discussion was sequenced for a study of shared clonotypes between healthy human individuals. Study-level points and caveats: Rarefaction showed that sequencing of sorted subsets was incomplete (despite large depth). The sharing of approximately 5.1% of naive CD4 clonotypes was seen across a few donors.

Deep level was the assay's run setting. Sequencing used immunoSEQ multiplex PCR; TCRdb keeps in-frame clones, though not all of them. The table includes around 1,000,000 clones, about 80% detected once. Germline lookup yields CDR1 SGHVS and CDR2 FQNEAQ. The V gene end was trimmed by 3 bases and the J gene end by 2 bases; junction bases not matched to a gene: 2. The CDR3 length is 15 residues. With respect to this clone: Its antigen is not known.

From CD4+ cells came CD45RA+ naive and CD45RA-negative memory subsets. Input material: memory CD4+ T cells from PBMCs. Subset noted: CD45RA-negative fraction. The V gene is TRBV7-8, the J gene TRBJ2-2, with TRBD1 matching over 8 bases. This sequence was found in a young man in good health. Some clones in this sample may be carry-over from other donors' samples. CDR3 residues: CASSLDRVNTGELFF. The CDR3 bases are TGTGCCAGCAGCTTGGACAGGGTTAACACCGGGGAGCTGTTTTTT.